The 25 T cell receptor beta chains reported below all come from one sample, sequenced in a study of response to subunit inactivated influenza vaccine. Using its own MiXCR run on the RT-PCR reads, TCRdb lists one record per CDR3 protein. This sample yields 300,000 to 350,000 distinct CDR3 sequences, of which about 20% are seen a single time; 10% belongs to the top ten. Sequenced here: PBMCs from blood, sampled 21 months after vaccination. All receptors derive from a man aged 50 to 69 who received an inactivated influenza vaccine.

Many counts were recorded for this clonotype. The genes are TRBV5-6 and TRBJ2-7; no definite D call. The germline V and J ends were trimmed by 4 bases and 2 bases, with 10 bases remaining between them. Per the germline V gene, CDR1 is SGHDT and CDR2 is YYEEEE. The CDR3 contains 13 residues. CDR3 nucleotide sequence: TGTGCCAGCAGCCCCGGGCTAGCCTACGAGCAGTACTTC. It specifies CASSPGLAYEQYF.

This clonotype was picked up many times. The chain has TRBV3-1 and TRBJ1-6; D not resolved. Germline CDR1 is LGHDT and CDR2 is YNNKEL (reference sequence). The V end was cut by 8 bases, the J end by 10 bases, with 12 bases between. This CDR3 is built from 12 residues. CDR3 sequence (DNA): TGTGCCAGCCGGGAGCCGGGGTCACCCCTCCACTTT. Its protein is CASREPGSPLHF.

This clonotype was seen repeatedly, ten times or more. The V gene is TRBV5-1, the J gene TRBJ1-2; D is possibly TRBD1 (6 bases). Between the trimmed V and J ends, which lost 4 bases and 4 bases, there was a span of 14 bases. The CDR3 sequence is 14 residues long. From germline, CDR1 is SGHRS and CDR2 YFSETQ. CDR3 in amino acids: CASSPEGGGYGYTF. The DNA of the CDR3 is TGCGCCAGCAGCCCGGAAGGGGGAGGCTATGGCTACACCTTC.

There are many counts of this clonotype. The V call is TRBV6-1, the J call TRBJ1-1; D ambiguous. V was pared by 6 bases and J by 1 base, with 21 bases between. The germline V gene has CDR1 MNHNS and CDR2 SASEGT. This CDR3 is built from 17 residues. The CDR3 loop reads CASSPSLRRTSNTEAFF. The CDR3, as DNA: TGTGCCAGCAGCCCCTCGTTACGGCGAACCTCGAACACTGAAGCTTTCTTT.

This chain connects TRBV18 to TRBJ2-5, with D unresolved. Germline V gene lookup returns CDR1 KGHSH and CDR2 LQKENI. V lost 4 bases, J lost 5 bases, and 11 bases lay in between. The CDR3 has 13 amino acids. The chain's CDR3 is CASSLPSRETQYF. CDR3 sequence (DNA): TGTGCCAGCTCACTTCCATCGCGGGAGACCCAGTACTTC.

J is TRBJ2-5 and V is TRBV28; 11 bases line up with TRBD2. The CDR3 loop spans 16 amino acids. The germline V gene has CDR1 MDHEN and CDR2 SYDVKM. Trimming at V came to 1 base and at J to 6 bases, leaving 7 bases not matched to a gene. The CDR3 here is CASSLYSGRAPKTQYF. As DNA, the CDR3 is TGTGCCAGCAGTTTATATAGCGGGAGGGCCCCGAAGACCCAGTACTTC.

In its sample, this clonotype was seen many times. This chain uses TRBV28 with TRBJ2-7, with TRBD2 identical over 11 bases. The CDR3 sequence is 15 residues long. With 6 bases clipped from V and 2 bases from J, the junction kept 6 bases outside the gene matches. Per the germline V gene, CDR1 is MDHEN and CDR2 is SYDVKM. In DNA, the CDR3 is TGTGCCAGCAGAAAACGACTAGCGGGGCCCTACGAGCAGTACTTC. Residues: CASRKRLAGPYEQYF.

This clonotype appeared a few times. V usage is TRBV29-1 and J usage is TRBJ2-1, with TRBD2 matching over 7 bases. The CDR3 spans 13 residues. Unmatched junction bases numbered 4, after V lost 4 bases and J lost 4 bases. Germline V CDR1 and CDR2: SQVTM, ANQGSEA. The CDR3 nucleotides are TGCAGCGTTGGCCTAGCGGATTACAATGAGCAGTTCTTC. This translates into CSVGLADYNEQFF.

The chain couples TRBV12-3 or TRBV12-4 to TRBJ2-1; TRBD1 or TRBD2 may be the D gene (5 bases each). The CDR3 consists of 16 residues. V lost 4 bases, J lost 6 bases, and 19 bases lay in between. CDR3 nucleotide sequence: TGTGCCAGCAGTTCGCTCTCTAGCAGGGTGCGCAATGAGCAGTTCTTC. Amino acids: CASSSLSSRVRNEQFF.

This clonotype was recorded a few times. CDR3 in amino acids: CASSIAVDTYEQYF. CDR3 nucleotides: TGTGCCAGTAGTATAGCCGTCGATACCTACGAGCAGTACTTC. J is TRBJ2-7 and V is TRBV19; D call uncertain. CDR3 length equals 14 residues. Trimming cost V 1 base and J 2 bases, with 9 bases left between them. CDR1 is LNHDA, CDR2 SQIVND, per germline (reference sequence).

V is TRBV4-3 and J is TRBJ1-3, with TRBD1 as a possible D gene (6 bases). Germline V gene lookup returns CDR1 LGHNA and CDR2 YSLEER. The CDR3 is made up of 16 amino acids. Trimming left V 0 bases short and J 3 bases short, with 12 bases between. The CDR3 protein is CASSQDPGGFGNTIYF. The CDR3 nucleotides read TGCGCCAGCAGCCAAGATCCCGGGGGCTTTGGAAACACCATATATTTT.

This clonotype was seen more than once but under ten times. This chain links TRBV2 with TRBJ2-3; D is tentatively TRBD1 or TRBD2 (6 bases each). V gave up 4 bases and J gave up 5 bases, with 16 bases separating them. The CDR3 contains 15 residues. From germline, CDR1 is SNHLY and CDR2 FYNNEI. This chain's CDR3 is CASSAGRTAGDTQYF. CDR3 sequence (DNA): TGTGCCAGCAGTGCCGGGCGGACAGCGGGAGATACGCAGTATTTT.

V gene TRBV10-3 combines with J gene TRBJ1-2, with D perhaps TRBD1 (5 bases). The germline gives CDR1 ENHRY, CDR2 SYGVKD. Trimming took off 3 bases at V and 7 bases at J, with 15 bases between the two ends. CDR3 length equals 14 residues. CDR3 residues: CAISDKQVGGGYTF. As DNA, the CDR3 is TGTGCCATCAGTGATAAACAGGTGGGAGGTGGCTACACCTTC.

This clonotype was detected only a few times. This sequence joins TRBV12-3 or TRBV12-4 and TRBJ1-2; 7 bases align to TRBD1. The CDR3 is 14 amino acids. The V segment lost 8 bases and the J segment 5 bases; nucleotides outside the gene matches: 11. In DNA, the CDR3 is TGTGCCAGCGGGGGAACAGGGGCGGGATATGGCTACACCTTC. Its translation: CASGGTGAGYGYTF.

This sequence joins TRBV2 and TRBJ2-1; no clear D. The CDR3 runs 15 residues. CDR1 is SNHLY, CDR2 FYNNEI, per germline. The V end was cut by 6 bases, the J end by 4 bases, with 16 bases between. Here the CDR3 DNA reads TGTGCCAGCAGGGCTCCCGGGCCCCTATACAATGAGCAGTTCTTC. This gives the protein CASRAPGPLYNEQFF.

The V and J genes are TRBV9 and TRBJ1-2, with 7 bases identical to TRBD1. CDR1 SGDLS and CDR2 YYNGEE come from the germline V gene. The CDR3 length is 14 residues. The trim removed 4 bases at V and 3 bases at J, leaving 6 bases unmatched. CDR3 DNA sequence: TGTGCCAGCAGCAAAACAGGGGTCGACTATGGCTACACCTTC. Translated, it gives CASSKTGVDYGYTF.

This clonotype showed up just once. Its ends do not fully match the called genes, so a read error is possible. This sequence joins TRBV14 and TRBJ1-6; D uncertain. There are 16 residues in the CDR3. Germline values: CDR1 SGHDN, CDR2 FVKESK. CDR3 in amino acids: CASSLGYGSYNSPVHF. DNA for the CDR3: TGTGCCAGCAGTTTGGGATACGGCTCCTATAATTCACCCGTCCACTTT.

This clonotype has ten or more counts. This rearrangement joins TRBV7-9 to TRBJ2-5; 7 bases are shared with TRBD1. V shed 5 bases and J 2 bases; nucleotides not matched to a gene: 5. CDR1 is SEHNR, CDR2 FQNEAQ, per germline (reference sequence). This CDR3 contains 14 residues. CDR3 nucleotide sequence: TGTGCCAGCAGCCGGGGACAGCGACAAGAGACCCAGTACTTC. Residues: CASSRGQRQETQYF.

The J gene is TRBJ2-7, the V gene TRBV7-1; 9 bases match TRBD1. TRBV7-1 qualifies as an ORF whose function is uncertain. V dropped 3 bases and J dropped 5; count of bases not matched to a gene: 14. The CDR3 is made up of 17 amino acids. The CDR3 DNA follows: TGTGCCAGCAGCTCCCTGGGAGGCCCGGGACAGGGACACGAGCAGTACTTC. It yields the protein CASSSLGGPGQGHEQYF.

V gene TRBV5-5 combines with J gene TRBJ1-4; D remains ambiguous. Trimming pared 0 bases from V and 6 bases from J, leaving 9 bases between. Germline assignment: CDR1 SGHKS and CDR2 YYEKEE (reference sequence). The CDR3 is 14 residues long. The CDR3 spells CASSLGQRYEKLFF. The CDR3 DNA reads TGTGCCAGCAGCTTGGGTCAGAGATATGAAAAACTGTTTTTT. The entire variable domain, with the rest obtained from reference TRBV5-5 and TRBJ1-4, is as follows: DAGVTQSPTHLIKTRGQQVTLRCSPISGHKSVSWYQQVLGQGPQFIFQYYEKEERGRGNFPDRFSARQFPNYSSELNVNALLLGDSALYLCASSLGQRYEKLFFGSGTQLSVL.

The table lists this clonotype with a few counts. V usage is TRBV12-3 or TRBV12-4 and J usage is TRBJ2-2; unclear D gene. The CDR3 sequence is 18 residues long. Trimming took off 3 bases at V and 5 bases at J, with 22 bases between the two ends. CDR3 protein: CASSFGQYGSSFTGELFF. The CDR3 DNA is TGTGCCAGCAGTTTTGGGCAGTACGGTTCCAGTTTTACCGGGGAGCTGTTTTTT.

This chain uses TRBV7-3 with TRBJ1-1, with D possibly TRBD1 on 5 matching bases. Trimming shortened V by 2 bases and J by 4 bases, and 14 bases separated the two germline ends. Germline values: CDR1 SGHTA, CDR2 FQGTGA. CDR3 size: 15 residues. The CDR3 is CASSLSQGGGTEAFF. As DNA, the CDR3 is TGTGCCAGCAGCTTATCGCAGGGCGGAGGCACTGAAGCTTTCTTT.

The chain uses TRBV9 and TRBJ2-4; D is perhaps TRBD1 (6 bases). Trimming took off 3 bases at V and 9 bases at J, with 22 bases between the two ends. This CDR3 spans 16 amino acids. The germline V gene encodes CDR1 SGDLS and CDR2 YYNGEE. CDR3 nucleotide sequence: TGTGCCAGCAGCGAGAAGGATCGCAGGGAAGGGGGCATTCAGTACTTC. Protein product: CASSEKDRREGGIQYF.

The chain is built from TRBV2 and TRBJ1-6, with 11 positions matching TRBD1. Per the germline V gene, CDR1 is SNHLY and CDR2 is FYNNEI. CDR3 length: 17 amino acids. J was trimmed by 1 base and V by 6 bases; bases with no gene match: 5. The CDR3 protein is CASSGQGAYSYNSPLHF. The CDR3 bases are TGTGCCAGCAGCGGACAGGGGGCTTATTCCTATAATTCACCCCTCCACTTT.

The chain has TRBV24-1 and TRBJ2-3; 8 positions agree with TRBD2. The J segment lost 6 bases and the V segment lost 9 bases, leaving 10 bases of the junction unmatched. Looked up from germline, CDR1 is KGHDR and CDR2 is SFDVKD. This CDR3 is 14 amino acids long. The CDR3 loop is CATRSGRAGDTQYF. The CDR3 region has the DNA TGTGCCACCCGGAGCGGGAGAGCGGGGGATACGCAGTATTTT.